This T cell receptor (beta chain) was identified in a study of blood T cell repertoires in COVID-19. Study information: Samples of COVID-19 (acute and convalescent) were obtained from the United States, Italy and Spain. PBMCs, B-cell-depleted T cells, or T cells provided the cDNA or gDNA that made up the material.

Authors' methods: From reference gene primer amplification, estimates of nucleated cell counts were derived. Clones were read by immunoSEQ multiplex PCR, and TCRdb kept only the in-frame ones, dropping some. V and J calls and clone size are those listed in that table; D and trimming were worked out from the DNA. The sample lists tens of thousands of clones, 75% to 90% occurring once. This CDR3 is 18 amino acids long. Trimming stripped 0 bases from V and 10 bases from J, with 25 bases between. Germline values: CDR1 LGHNA, CDR2 YNFKEQ. The sequenced material came from peripheral blood. The rearrangement joins TRBV4-2 to TRBJ2-1, with a possible D match to TRBD2 (7 bases). This TCR was recovered from a woman aged 45-65 years with active or convalescent COVID-19. The CDR3 sequence: CASSQDLAIAGARGEQFF. The CDR3 DNA reads TGTGCCAGCAGCCAAGATCTGGCAATCGCGGGGGCACGGGGGGAGCAGTTCTTC.